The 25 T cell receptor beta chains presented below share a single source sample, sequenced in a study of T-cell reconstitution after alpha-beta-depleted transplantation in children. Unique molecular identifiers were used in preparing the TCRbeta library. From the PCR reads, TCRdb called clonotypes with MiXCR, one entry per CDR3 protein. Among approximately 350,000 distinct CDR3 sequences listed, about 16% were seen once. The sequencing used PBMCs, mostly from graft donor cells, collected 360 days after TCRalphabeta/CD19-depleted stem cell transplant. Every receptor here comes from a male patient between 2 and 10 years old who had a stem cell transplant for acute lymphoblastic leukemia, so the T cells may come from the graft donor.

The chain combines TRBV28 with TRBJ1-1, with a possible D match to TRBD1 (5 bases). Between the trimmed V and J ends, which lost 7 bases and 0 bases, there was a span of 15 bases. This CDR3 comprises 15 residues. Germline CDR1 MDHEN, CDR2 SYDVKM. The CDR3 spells CASTPQAGMNTEAFF. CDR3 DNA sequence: TGTGCCAGCACCCCCCAGGCAGGGATGAACACTGAAGCTTTCTTT.

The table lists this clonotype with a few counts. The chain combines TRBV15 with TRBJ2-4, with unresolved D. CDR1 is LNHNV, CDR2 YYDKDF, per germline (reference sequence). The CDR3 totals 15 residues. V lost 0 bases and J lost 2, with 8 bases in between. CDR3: CATSRDTTTKNIQYF. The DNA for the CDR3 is TGTGCCACCAGCAGAGATACCACAACCAAAAACATTCAGTACTTC.

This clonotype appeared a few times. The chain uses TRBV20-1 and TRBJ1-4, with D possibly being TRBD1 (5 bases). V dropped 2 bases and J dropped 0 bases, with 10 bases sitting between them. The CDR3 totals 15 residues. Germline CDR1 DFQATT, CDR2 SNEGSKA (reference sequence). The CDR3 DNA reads TGCAGTGCTAGACGGGACGGAACAACTAATGAAAAACTGTTTTTT. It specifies CSARRDGTTNEKLFF.

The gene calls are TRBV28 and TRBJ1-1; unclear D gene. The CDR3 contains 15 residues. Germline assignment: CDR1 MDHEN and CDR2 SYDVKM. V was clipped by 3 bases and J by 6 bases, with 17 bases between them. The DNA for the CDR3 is TGTGCCAGCAGTTTTCTCCGGGCTCCTCCTGCTGAAGCTTTCTTT. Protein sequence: CASSFLRAPPAEAFF.

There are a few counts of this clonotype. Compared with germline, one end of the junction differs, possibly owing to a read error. This chain's CDR3 is CASSYFPTGGSHEQYF. The CDR3 region has the DNA TGTGCCAGCAGTTACTTTCCGACAGGGGGCTCCCACGAGCAGTACTTC. The chain employs TRBV6-5 and TRBJ2-7, with TRBD1 matching 10 bases. The CDR3 has 16 amino acids. Germline lookup yields CDR1 MNHEY and CDR2 SVGAGI.

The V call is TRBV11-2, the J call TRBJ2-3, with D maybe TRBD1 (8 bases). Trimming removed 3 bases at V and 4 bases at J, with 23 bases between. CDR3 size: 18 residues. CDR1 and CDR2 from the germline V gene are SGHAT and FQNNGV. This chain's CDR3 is CASSLGRGRERGADTQYF. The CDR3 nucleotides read TGTGCCAGCAGCTTGGGCAGGGGGCGGGAGAGGGGCGCAGATACGCAGTATTTT.

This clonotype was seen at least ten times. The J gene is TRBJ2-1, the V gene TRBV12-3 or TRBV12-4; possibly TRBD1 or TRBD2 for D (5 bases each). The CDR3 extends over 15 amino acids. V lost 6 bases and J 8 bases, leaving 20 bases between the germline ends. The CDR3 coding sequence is TGTGCCAGCAGCTCGTCGACCAGAGGGGTGGATGAGCAGTTCTTC. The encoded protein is CASSSSTRGVDEQFF.

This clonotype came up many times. The CDR3 spells CSVCSGRNTDTQYF. CDR3 DNA: TGCAGCGTTTGTTCGGGGAGGAACACAGATACGCAGTATTTT. The chain recombines TRBV29-1 with TRBJ2-3; possible D gene TRBD2, 6 bases. Looked up from germline, CDR1 is SQVTM and CDR2 is ANQGSEA. V gave up 5 bases and J gave up 2 bases, with 14 bases separating them. This CDR3 has 14 residues.

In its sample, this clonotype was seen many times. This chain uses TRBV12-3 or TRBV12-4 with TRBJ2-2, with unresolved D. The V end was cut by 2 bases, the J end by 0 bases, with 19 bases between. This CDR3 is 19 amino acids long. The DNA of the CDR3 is TGTGCCAGCAGTTTAAACGGGTTGTTTGTGGGAACGAACACCGGGGAGCTGTTTTTT. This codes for CASSLNGLFVGTNTGELFF.

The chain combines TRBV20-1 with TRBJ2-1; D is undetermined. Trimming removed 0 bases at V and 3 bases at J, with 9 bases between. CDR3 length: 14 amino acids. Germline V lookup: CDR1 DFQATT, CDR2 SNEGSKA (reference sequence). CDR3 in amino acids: CSARDPVGYNEQFF. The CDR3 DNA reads TGCAGTGCTAGAGATCCCGTGGGCTACAATGAGCAGTTCTTC.

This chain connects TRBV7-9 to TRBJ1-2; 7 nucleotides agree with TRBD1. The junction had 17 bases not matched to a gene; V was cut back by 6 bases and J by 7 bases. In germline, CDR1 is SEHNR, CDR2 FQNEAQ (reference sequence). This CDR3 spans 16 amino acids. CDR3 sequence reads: CASSLPPLGRDSGYTF. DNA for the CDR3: TGTGCCAGCAGTCTCCCGCCCCTCGGCAGGGACAGTGGCTACACCTTC. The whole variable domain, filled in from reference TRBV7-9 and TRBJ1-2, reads DTGVSQNPRHKITKRGQNVTFRCDPISEHNRLYWYRQTLGQGPEFLTYFQNEAQLEKSRLLSDRFSAERPKGSFSTLEIQRTEQGDSAMYLCASSLPPLGRDSGYTFGSGTRLTVV.

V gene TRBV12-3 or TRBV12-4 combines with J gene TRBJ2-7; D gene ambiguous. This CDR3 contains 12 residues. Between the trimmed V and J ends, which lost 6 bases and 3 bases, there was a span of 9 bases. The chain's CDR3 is CASSFADYEQYF. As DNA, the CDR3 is TGTGCCAGCAGCTTTGCCGACTACGAGCAGTACTTC.

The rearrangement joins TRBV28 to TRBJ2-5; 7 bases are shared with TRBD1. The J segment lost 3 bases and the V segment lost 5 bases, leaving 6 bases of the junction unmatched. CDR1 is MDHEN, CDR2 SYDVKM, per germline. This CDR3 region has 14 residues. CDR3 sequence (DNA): TGTGCCAGCAGTCAGGGACAGCTAGAAGAGACCCAGTACTTC. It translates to CASSQGQLEETQYF.

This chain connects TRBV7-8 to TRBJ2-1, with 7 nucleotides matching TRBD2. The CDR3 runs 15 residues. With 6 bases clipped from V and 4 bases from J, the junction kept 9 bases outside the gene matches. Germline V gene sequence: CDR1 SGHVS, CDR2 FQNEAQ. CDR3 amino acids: CASRKLAAIYNEQFF. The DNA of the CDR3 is TGTGCCAGCAGAAAGCTAGCGGCAATTTACAATGAGCAGTTCTTC.

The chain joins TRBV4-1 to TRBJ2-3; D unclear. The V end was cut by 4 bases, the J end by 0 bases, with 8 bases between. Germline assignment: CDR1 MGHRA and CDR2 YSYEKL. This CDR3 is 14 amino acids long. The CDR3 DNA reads TGCGCCAGCAGCCGTCCCACTAGCACAGATACGCAGTATTTT. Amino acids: CASSRPTSTDTQYF.

Written as DNA, the CDR3 is TGTGCCAGCAGCTCCGGGGGGGGACTAGCGGGCACCGGGGAGCTGTTTTTT. This encodes CASSSGGGLAGTGELFF. This chain connects TRBV7-2 to TRBJ2-2, with TRBD2 matching over 12 bases. The germline V gene encodes CDR1 SGHTA and CDR2 FQGNSA. This CDR3 has 17 amino acids. Germline trimming cut 4 bases from V and 4 bases from J; bases unmatched to any gene: 7.

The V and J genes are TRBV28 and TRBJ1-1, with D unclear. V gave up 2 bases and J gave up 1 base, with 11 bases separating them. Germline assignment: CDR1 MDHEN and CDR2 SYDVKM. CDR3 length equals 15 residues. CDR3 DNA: TGTGCCAGCAGTTTAATTGCTTCAGGGAACACTGAAGCTTTCTTT. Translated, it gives CASSLIASGNTEAFF.

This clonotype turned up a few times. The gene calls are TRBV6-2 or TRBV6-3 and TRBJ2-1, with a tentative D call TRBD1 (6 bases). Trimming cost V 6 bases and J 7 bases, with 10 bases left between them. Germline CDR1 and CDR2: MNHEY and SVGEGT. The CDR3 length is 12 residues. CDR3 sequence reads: CASSRTGNEQFF. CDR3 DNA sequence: TGTGCCAGCAGCCGCACAGGGAATGAGCAGTTCTTC.

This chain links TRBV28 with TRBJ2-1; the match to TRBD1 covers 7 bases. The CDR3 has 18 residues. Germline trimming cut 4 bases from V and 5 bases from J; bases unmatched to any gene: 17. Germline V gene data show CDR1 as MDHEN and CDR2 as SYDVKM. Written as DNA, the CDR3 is TGTGCCAGCAGTTCGGGACAGAGGAGCGACCCACGGAACAATGAGCAGTTCTTC. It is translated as CASSSGQRSDPRNNEQFF.

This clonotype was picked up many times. The CDR3 protein is CASRAGTSGSNEQFF. The CDR3, as DNA: TGTGCCAGCAGGGCCGGGACTAGCGGGAGCAATGAGCAGTTCTTC. The chain combines TRBV12-3 or TRBV12-4 with TRBJ2-1; 14 bases match TRBD2. CDR3 length equals 15 residues. The junction had 4 bases not matched to a gene; V was cut back by 6 bases and J by 6 bases.

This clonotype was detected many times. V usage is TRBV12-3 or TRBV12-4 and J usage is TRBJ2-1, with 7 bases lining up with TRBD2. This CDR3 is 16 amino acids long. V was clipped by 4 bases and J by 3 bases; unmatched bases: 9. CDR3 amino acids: CASSSQTSRGYNEQFF. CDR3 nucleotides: TGTGCCAGCAGTTCCCAGACTAGCCGAGGCTACAATGAGCAGTTCTTC.

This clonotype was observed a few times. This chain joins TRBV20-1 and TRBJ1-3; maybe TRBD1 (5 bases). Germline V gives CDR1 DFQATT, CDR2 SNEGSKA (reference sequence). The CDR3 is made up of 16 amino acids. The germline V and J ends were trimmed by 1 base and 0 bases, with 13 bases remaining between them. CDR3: CSARVEQAGSGNTIYF. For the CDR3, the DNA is TGCAGTGCTAGAGTAGAACAGGCCGGCTCTGGAAACACCATATATTTT.

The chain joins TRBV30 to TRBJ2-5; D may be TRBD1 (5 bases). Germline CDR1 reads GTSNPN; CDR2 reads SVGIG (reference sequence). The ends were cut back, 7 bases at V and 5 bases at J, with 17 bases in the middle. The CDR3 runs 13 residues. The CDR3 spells CALLQDLGETQYF. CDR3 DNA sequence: TGTGCCTTACTACAGGATTTAGGGGAGACCCAGTACTTC.

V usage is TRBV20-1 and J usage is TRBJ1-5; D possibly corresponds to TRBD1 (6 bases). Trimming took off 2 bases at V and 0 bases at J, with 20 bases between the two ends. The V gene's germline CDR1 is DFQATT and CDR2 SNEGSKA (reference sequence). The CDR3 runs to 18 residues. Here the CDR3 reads CSARSGPGQSYSNQPQHF. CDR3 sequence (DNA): TGCAGTGCTAGATCCGGTCCGGGACAATCATATAGCAATCAGCCCCAGCATTTT.

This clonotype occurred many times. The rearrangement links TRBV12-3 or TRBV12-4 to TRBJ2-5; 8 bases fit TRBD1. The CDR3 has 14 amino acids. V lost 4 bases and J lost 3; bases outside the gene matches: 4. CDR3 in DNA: TGTGCCAGCAGTTCCAGGACAGGGAAAGAGACCCAGTACTTC. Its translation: CASSSRTGKETQYF.